Each of the 14 T cell receptor beta chains below was sequenced from the same sample in a study of blood T cell repertoires in COVID-19 (TCRdb year 2020). Library creation used the immunoSEQ multiplex PCR assay. TCRdb took over this immuneACCESS table, retaining in-frame rearrangements with V and J assigned. Such tables are incomplete; in checked studies, under half of the missing clones stem from an unresolved V gene, and the remainder is unexplained. The sample table contains roughly 200,000 clones; only one count was recorded for roughly nine tenths of them. Roughly 3.3% of the sample rests with the top ten. Sequencing input: PBMCs or T cells enriched from blood (not recorded which). These receptors all come from a woman between 45 and 60 years old in a cohort exposed to, infected with or recovered from COVID-19 (not recorded which).

The chain combines TRBV10-2 with TRBJ2-6, with no clear D. The length of the CDR3 is 15 residues. V was cut by 3 bases and J by 1 base, with 7 bases left in between. Germline V gene sequence: CDR1 WSHSY, CDR2 SAAADI. The chain's CDR3 is CASSDPGSGANVLTF. The CDR3 nucleotides read TGCGCCAGCAGTGATCCCGGGTCTGGGGCCAACGTCCTGACTTTC.

This chain joins TRBV2 and TRBJ2-1, with D unclear. CDR3 length equals 11 residues. Germline CDR1 SNHLY, CDR2 FYNNEI. Trimming stripped 5 bases from V and 13 bases from J, with 12 bases between. Here the CDR3 DNA reads TGTGCCAGCAGTTATTCCCTGTATCAGTTCTTC. It translates to CASSYSLYQFF.

This chain joins TRBV6-5 and TRBJ1-4, with 9 bases aligning to TRBD1. V was pared by 2 bases and J by 8 bases, with 6 bases of the junction left unmatched. This CDR3 region has 15 residues. Germline lookup yields CDR1 MNHEY and CDR2 SVGAGI. For the CDR3, the DNA is TGTGCCAGCAGTTACGGGGACAGGGTTGGCGAAAAACTGTTTTTT. It yields the protein CASSYGDRVGEKLFF.

As for this clone: The same CDR3 also results from other DNA sequences found in this sample. The V and J genes are TRBV27 and TRBJ1-5; TRBD1 aligns across 9 bases. The CDR3 runs to 15 residues. The germline V gene has CDR1 MNHEY and CDR2 SMNVEV (reference sequence). Trimming cost V 3 bases and J 0 bases; bases outside gene matches: 0. Here the CDR3 reads CASSLGQGSNQPQHF. The DNA of the CDR3 is TGTGCCAGCAGTTTGGGACAGGGTAGCAATCAGCCCCAGCATTTT.

The chain couples TRBV5-4 to TRBJ1-1; 7 bases align to TRBD1. The ends lost 4 bases at V and 1 base at J; junction bases unmatched: 4. Germline CDR1 SGHNT, CDR2 YYREEE (reference sequence). The CDR3 consists of 14 residues. Written as DNA, the CDR3 is TGTGCCAGCAGCAAGGACAGGCCGAACACTGAAGCTTTCTTT. Its protein product is CASSKDRPNTEAFF.

In this sample, this clone turned up a few times. The chain carries TRBV19 and TRBJ1-1; TRBD1 is a possible D gene (5 bases). Per germline, CDR1 LNHDA and CDR2 SQIVND (reference sequence). The CDR3 length is 14 residues. The ends were cut back, 3 bases at V and 5 bases at J, with 13 bases in the middle. The CDR3 nucleotides are TGTGCCAGTAGTATTTCCGCAGGGTTGACTGAAGCTTTCTTT. Translating gives CASSISAGLTEAFF.

This clone was counted once. The chain combines TRBV7-2 with TRBJ2-3; possible D gene TRBD1, 6 bases. This CDR3 has 15 residues. The V end lost 1 base, the J end lost 4 bases, and 12 bases lay between the germline ends. In germline, CDR1 is SGHTA, CDR2 FQGNSA. The CDR3 bases are TGTGCCAGCAGCTTAGGGGGGCCTGGGGCAGATACGCAGTATTTT. The encoded protein is CASSLGGPGADTQYF.

This chain uses TRBV30 with TRBJ1-1; the D gene is possibly TRBD1 (5 bases). Germline V gene data show CDR1 as GTSNPN and CDR2 as SVGIG (reference sequence). V lost 0 bases and J lost 6, with 17 bases in between. The CDR3 totals 15 residues. CDR3: CAWSVRDRIFPEAFF. The CDR3 bases are TGTGCCTGGAGTGTACGTGACAGAATTTTCCCTGAAGCTTTCTTT.

This clone is a singleton in its sample. The chain joins TRBV29-1 to TRBJ2-5; 7 bases match TRBD2. The germline CDR1 and CDR2 sequences are SQVTM and ANQGSEA. The junction had 5 bases not matched to a gene; V was cut back by 6 bases and J by 1 base. CDR3 length: 13 amino acids. In nucleotides, the CDR3 is TGCAGCGTCGCTGGACTAGTCCAAGAGACCCAGTACTTC. Residues: CSVAGLVQETQYF.

This sequence joins TRBV28 and TRBJ1-5, with D possibly being TRBD1 (5 bases). The ends were cut back, 5 bases at V and 2 bases at J, with 16 bases in the middle. The V gene's germline CDR1 is MDHEN and CDR2 SYDVKM. CDR3 length: 16 amino acids. CDR3 sequence reads: CASSTAGRLGNQPQHF. Written as DNA, the CDR3 is TGTGCCAGCAGTACTGCAGGGAGGCTTGGCAATCAGCCCCAGCATTTT.

The chain couples TRBV6-4 to TRBJ1-1; D call uncertain. The CDR3 runs to 13 residues. CDR1 MRHNA and CDR2 SNTAGT come from the germline V gene. The germline V and J ends were trimmed by 0 bases and 11 bases, with 13 bases remaining between them. The CDR3 region is CASSDSWAGSAFF. DNA for the CDR3: TGTGCCAGCAGTGACTCATGGGCGGGATCTGCTTTCTTT.

This clone was observed a few times. The same CDR3 is also encoded by other DNA sequences in this sample. This chain links TRBV5-1 with TRBJ1-1; TRBD1 might be the D (6 bases). The germline gives CDR1 SGHRS, CDR2 YFSETQ. The CDR3 loop spans 13 amino acids. V was trimmed by 5 bases and J by 8 bases, leaving 16 bases between them. The CDR3 reads CASSFKDRSEAFF. CDR3 nucleotides: TGCGCCAGCAGTTTTAAAGACAGGTCAGAAGCTTTCTTT.

The chain uses TRBV5-4 and TRBJ1-2; unclear D gene. This CDR3 spans 13 amino acids. CDR1 is SGHNT, CDR2 YYREEE, per germline (reference sequence). With 0 bases removed from V and 4 bases from J, the gap between germline ends came to 7 bases. In DNA form, the CDR3 reads TGTGCCAGCAGCTTGGAACAGATCTATGGCTACACCTTC. Protein product: CASSLEQIYGYTF.

The chain combines TRBV7-9 with TRBJ1-2, with a possible D match to TRBD1 (5 bases). CDR3 size: 13 residues. From germline, CDR1 is SEHNR and CDR2 FQNEAQ (reference sequence). V lost 1 base and J 10 bases, leaving 13 bases between the germline ends. In DNA form, the CDR3 reads TGTGCCAGCAGCTTAGAGCAGGGCGTCGACTACACCTTC. Residues: CASSLEQGVDYTF.